Included here is one T cell receptor (beta chain) sequence, with context. No antigen is known for it. Base qualities are missing; no much larger clone stands one base away. CDR1 and CDR2 were assigned from the germline V gene as SGDLS and YYNGEE. Counted from cysteine to phenylalanine, this CDR3 has 15 amino acids. Just the 45-base CDR3 DNA is kept, in frame starting at base 1. V gives up 0 bases and J gives up 6 bases, and the segment between their germline ends measures 13 bases. This record comes from a study of control samples from healthy donors and cancer patients (dated by TCRdb to 2020 to 2022). Libraries were constructed by the immunoSEQ multiplex PCR assay. Here the immuneACCESS table is served through TCRdb, limited to in-frame sequences with V and J called. Missing clones are a known gap in these copies; in checked studies unresolved V genes cover under half, and the rest lacks a known reason. The table for this sample lists approximately 120,000 clones; roughly 91% of them were counted only once. The top ten hold 7% to 10% of the sample.

The source of this sequence is a middle-aged man in good health. The V and J genes are TRBV9 and TRBJ1-5; TRBD1 is possibly the D segment (5 matching bases). Sequencing was carried out using blood. The DNA sequence reads TGTGCCAGCAGCGTAGGGTATGGGGGTGGTCAGCCCCAGCATTTT. Translated, this is CASSVGYGGGQPQHF.